This paragraph reports one TCR beta chain. The record originates from a study of technical replicates of blood from several donors. Looked up from germline, CDR1 is MNHNY and CDR2 is SVGAGI (reference sequence). CDR3 length: 13 residues. After removal of 9 bases from V and 0 bases from J, the junction contained 2 bases not matched to a gene. Using immunoSEQ multiplex PCR, the repertoire was profiled, and TCRdb retains in-frame clones only, with some absent. This sample has fewer than 90,000 clones; 94% occur once, and the top ten carry over 0.2%. The V and J genes are TRBV6-6 and TRBJ2-1; 7 nucleotides line up with TRBD1. The origin of this receptor is a human donor in good health. Sequenced input: T cells isolated from PBMCs. CDR3 sequence (DNA): TGTGCCAGTGGGGACAGCTCCTACAATGAGCAGTTCTTC. Its translation: CASGDSSYNEQFF.